The 16 T cell receptor beta chains presented below share a single source sample, sequenced in a study of a mutant IDH1 vaccine in newly diagnosed glioma. The sample's time point: week 47, end of study. A single vaccine dose contained 300 ug of mutant IDH1 20-mer peptide, and topical imiquimod was used with it. TCRdb's table, derived via immunoSEQ multiplex PCR, lists solely in-frame clones and lacks some. There are about 56,000 clones in the sample; around four fifths occur only once, and over 2.5% lies in the top ten. No antigen has been identified for these receptors. The sample was PBMCs, taken from a glioma patient whose treatment included an IDH1 peptide vaccine. All receptors come from a woman aged 50 to 65 with glioma.

This chain joins TRBV7-8 and TRBJ2-7; 12 bases match TRBD1. This CDR3 has 15 amino acids. The germline gives CDR1 SGHVS, CDR2 FQNEAQ. V lost 5 bases, J lost 4 bases, and 6 bases stayed unmatched. The CDR3 DNA sequence: TGTGCCAGCAGCCCGCGGGGACAGGGGGCTTACGAGCAGTACTTC. Translating gives CASSPRGQGAYEQYF.

CDR3 residues: CASSYGTGLAGELFF. In nucleotides, the CDR3 is TGTGCCAGCAGTTACGGGACAGGGTTGGCCGGGGAGCTGTTTTTT. V gene TRBV6-5 combines with J gene TRBJ2-2; the match to TRBD1 covers 9 bases. The trim removed 2 bases at V and 6 bases at J, leaving 4 bases unmatched. The CDR3 runs to 15 residues. Per germline, CDR1 MNHEY and CDR2 SVGAGI.

The chain recombines TRBV7-6 with TRBJ1-1; D unresolved. CDR1 SGHVS and CDR2 FNYEAQ come from the germline V gene. V was shortened by 6 bases and J by 4 bases, with 9 bases between the two germline ends. CDR3 length: 12 amino acids. In DNA, the CDR3 is TGTGCCAGCAGGACGCGGGGCACTGAAGCTTTCTTT. This codes for CASRTRGTEAFF.

V usage is TRBV6-6 and J usage is TRBJ2-7, with TRBD2 matching over 9 bases. V was clipped by 4 bases and J by 6 bases; unmatched bases: 7. Germline V gene lookup returns CDR1 MNHNY and CDR2 SVGAGI (reference sequence). This CDR3 comprises 14 residues. The CDR3 sequence: CASSSSGAPSEQYF. In DNA, the CDR3 is TGTGCCAGCAGTTCTAGCGGGGCCCCCTCCGAGCAGTACTTC.

The rearrangement uses TRBV7-9 and TRBJ1-1; D remains ambiguous. V shed 4 bases and J shed 0 bases, with 15 bases lying between them. The germline V gene encodes CDR1 SEHNR and CDR2 FQNEAQ (reference sequence). The CDR3 is 16 residues long. The CDR3 DNA sequence: TGTGCCAGCAGCTCAGGTGGAGGGTCCTTGAACACTGAAGCTTTCTTT. Amino acid sequence: CASSSGGGSLNTEAFF.

The rearrangement uses TRBV10-1 and TRBJ2-3, with D tentatively TRBD1 or TRBD2 (5 bases each). The length of the CDR3 is 13 residues. V was trimmed by 3 bases and J by 6 bases, leaving 10 bases between them. Per the germline V gene, CDR1 is WNHNN and CDR2 is SYGVQD (reference sequence). The CDR3 loop reads CASSEVGVDTQYF. The DNA for the CDR3 is TGCGCCAGCAGTGAAGTGGGGGTGGATACGCAGTATTTT.

This clone has a handful of counts. The chain couples TRBV19 to TRBJ2-7, with TRBD1 identical over 9 bases. Unmatched junction bases numbered 2, after V lost 3 bases and J lost 2 bases. The CDR3 covers 14 residues. Germline CDR1 reads LNHDA; CDR2 reads SQIVND (reference sequence). This CDR3 reads CASSMWDRAYEQYF. The CDR3 bases are TGTGCCAGTAGTATGTGGGACAGGGCCTACGAGCAGTACTTC.

This chain uses TRBV6-5 with TRBJ1-2, with D possibly matching TRBD1 (5 bases). Germline CDR1 MNHEY, CDR2 SVGAGI. V was clipped by 2 bases and J by 6 bases, with 10 bases between them. There are 13 residues in the CDR3. This CDR3 is CASSYIGADGYTF. The DNA for the CDR3 is TGTGCCAGCAGTTACATTGGGGCGGATGGCTACACCTTC.

This clone was observed a handful of times. The J gene is TRBJ1-2, the V gene TRBV18; D gene uncertain. Per germline, CDR1 KGHSH and CDR2 LQKENI. Trimming pared 0 bases from V and 8 bases from J, leaving 13 bases between. The CDR3 consists of 14 residues. Here the CDR3 DNA reads TGTGCCAGCTCACCACCGAACGAGGGTTTCGGCTACACCTTC. Protein product: CASSPPNEGFGYTF.

V is TRBV9 and J is TRBJ2-5, with 9 bases identical to TRBD2. Germline CDR1 reads SGDLS; CDR2 reads YYNGEE. V lost 5 bases and J lost 0; bases outside the gene matches: 5. The CDR3 has 15 residues. The CDR3 nucleotides are TGTGCCAGCAGTAGCGGGGGCCTGTACCAAGAGACCCAGTACTTC. This encodes CASSSGGLYQETQYF.

The CDR3 bases are TGCGCCAGCAGCTTGGGAGCGTATGGCTACACCTTC. Protein: CASSLGAYGYTF. The chain is built from TRBV5-1 and TRBJ1-2; D uncertain. V lost 0 bases and J 5 bases, leaving 5 bases between the germline ends. The CDR3 spans 12 residues. Germline V gene data show CDR1 as SGHRS and CDR2 as YFSETQ.

As to this clone: One end of the junction is discordant with germline, which a read error may explain. This chain joins TRBV5-4 and TRBJ1-6; TRBD1 matches at 8 bases. Germline lookup yields CDR1 SGHNT and CDR2 YYREEE (reference sequence). The CDR3 is 13 amino acids. CDR3 residues: CATSGQGGSPLHF. The CDR3 coding sequence is TGTGCCACCAGCGGACAGGGCGGGTCACCCCTCCACTTT.

The J gene is TRBJ2-4, the V gene TRBV4-3, with 7 bases matching TRBD1. The CDR3 is 14 residues long. V was clipped by 4 bases and J by 5 bases; unmatched bases: 5. CDR1 and CDR2 from the germline V gene are LGHNA and YSLEER. The CDR3, as DNA: TGCGCCAGCAGCCGCCGAGGGACAGAAAACATTCAGTACTTC. Protein: CASSRRGTENIQYF.

This chain links TRBV10-3 with TRBJ2-7; D is undetermined. This CDR3 region has 13 residues. Germline CDR1 reads ENHRY; CDR2 reads SYGVKD. V lost 3 bases and J 2 bases, leaving 8 bases between the germline ends. The CDR3 spells CAISDPVPYEQYF. CDR3 bases: TGTGCCATCAGTGATCCAGTCCCCTACGAGCAGTACTTC.

The chain is built from TRBV27 and TRBJ2-3; TRBD2 aligns across 13 bases. V lost 5 bases, J lost 0 bases, and 8 bases stayed unmatched. Looked up from germline, CDR1 is MNHEY and CDR2 is SMNVEV (reference sequence). The CDR3 consists of 18 residues. The CDR3 reads CASSIRLAGGGSTDTQYF. In DNA form, the CDR3 reads TGTGCCAGCAGTATAAGACTAGCGGGGGGAGGTAGCACAGATACGCAGTATTTT.

A single count supports this clone. The chain is built from TRBV14 and TRBJ1-2; D not resolved. The V and J ends lost 4 bases and 4 bases respectively, with 13 bases between them. Germline assignment: CDR1 SGHDN and CDR2 FVKESK. CDR3 length equals 14 residues. The CDR3 DNA sequence: TGTGCCAGCAGCCCAGAAAGTGCGCTCTATGGCTACACCTTC. Its protein product is CASSPESALYGYTF.